This T cell receptor (beta chain) was recovered during a study of a mutant IDH1 vaccine in newly diagnosed glioma. About the study: Patients, over weeks 1, 3, 5, 7, 11, 15, 19 and 23, received a total of eight vaccinations.

The time point denotes: week 11, during vaccination. Topical imiquimod was applied with each vaccine dose, which held 300 ug of mutant IDH1 20-mer peptide. The donors had new WHO grade 3 or 4 astrocytomas; these were IDH1-mutant and ATRX-lost. The germline CDR1 and CDR2 sequences are SGHNT and YENEEA. This CDR3 has 14 residues. V was shortened by 6 bases and J by 1 base, with 12 bases between the two germline ends. The protocol was immunoSEQ multiplex PCR, while the TCRdb copy is restricted to in-frame clones and leaves out a portion. This table holds fewer than 75,000 clones, about 81% found once. Of note for this clone: What it recognizes is unknown.

The rearrangement uses TRBV11-3 and TRBJ1-2; D uncertain. This specimen consisted of PBMCs, obtained from a glioma patient whose treatment included an IDH1 peptide vaccine. This sequence was found in a woman between 50 and 59 years old with glioma. CDR3 sequence: CASSRGRINYGYTF. The CDR3 DNA sequence: TGTGCCAGCAGTCGCGGACGGATTAACTATGGCTACACCTTC.